This T cell receptor (beta chain) was sequenced during a study of T cells in Graves' hyperthyroidism and ophthalmopathy. This clonotype was recorded at least ten times. The CDR3 consists of 15 residues. The ends were cut back, 7 bases at V and 3 bases at J, with 19 bases in the middle. Germline V gene sequence: CDR1 MNHEY, CDR2 SVGEGT. Amplified regions were TCR beta CDR3 sequences from RNA transcripts. The primer set for the first-round RT-PCR of the TCR CDR3 was HTBI. A single record per CDR3 protein comes from TCRdb applying MiXCR to the multiplex PCR reads. The table lists around 560,000 distinct CDR3 sequences, over 15% of them singletons.

The rearrangement uses TRBV6-2 or TRBV6-3 and TRBJ2-7; D gene unclear. Specimen: blood. The receptor comes from a woman under 30 with Graves' hyperthyroidism. The DNA of the CDR3 is TGTGCCAGCACAAGAGGCCAAACCCTAATCTACGAGCAGTACTTC. The encoded protein is CASTRGQTLIYEQYF.